Listed below are T cell receptor beta chains from one sample, sequenced in a study of T cells in Graves' hyperthyroidism and ophthalmopathy. TCRdb reprocessed the multiplex PCR reads with MiXCR, giving one entry per CDR3 protein. This sample has 550,000 to 600,000 distinct CDR3 sequences, with about 14% found just once. The specimen was blood. Receptors originate from a woman between 18 and 29 years old with Graves' ophthalmopathy. Each CDR3 is given with its conserved first and last residue. The D gene is left open where the match is weak. The size of a clone is reported for some rows only, either as once, few or many, or as a class for expanded clones.

d_gene: TRBD2
v_gene: TRBV20-1
j_gene: TRBJ2-7
abundance: .
CDR3nt: TGCAGTGCCCCAGGAGCGGGAGGATCCGAGCAGTACTTC
CDR3aa: CSAPGAGGSEQYF

d_gene: .
v_gene: TRBV7-9
j_gene: TRBJ2-3
abundance: many
CDR3nt: TGTGCCAGCGGAGCTTACTTCCTAGTCCCTAGCACAGATACGCAGTATTTT
CDR3aa: CASGAYFLVPSTDTQYF

d_gene: .
v_gene: TRBV6-5
j_gene: TRBJ1-6
abundance: .
CDR3nt: TGTGCCAGCAGTTACCGGGCCTATAATTCACCCCTCCACTTT
CDR3aa: CASSYRAYNSPLHF

d_gene: .
v_gene: TRBV30
j_gene: TRBJ2-7
abundance: many
CDR3nt: TGTGCCTGGAGTGTACAGCTTTACGAGCAGTACTTC
CDR3aa: CAWSVQLYEQYF

d_gene: TRBD1
v_gene: TRBV19
j_gene: TRBJ2-7
abundance: few
CDR3nt: TGTGCCAGTAGTACCGGGACAGGGGGCGGGCAGTACTTC
CDR3aa: CASSTGTGGGQYF

d_gene: .
v_gene: TRBV7-9
j_gene: TRBJ2-7
abundance: few
CDR3nt: TGTGCCAGCAGCGACACCACAGGGACCTACGAGCAGTACTTC
CDR3aa: CASSDTTGTYEQYF

d_gene: .
v_gene: TRBV7-9
j_gene: TRBJ1-3
abundance: few
CDR3nt: TGTGCCAGCAGCTTCGAGGGCCCAAACACCATATATTTT
CDR3aa: CASSFEGPNTIYF

d_gene: .
v_gene: TRBV3-1
j_gene: TRBJ2-1
abundance: many
CDR3nt: TGTGCCAGCAGCCAACAGCGTAATGAGCAGTTCTTC
CDR3aa: CASSQQRNEQFF

d_gene: TRBD2
v_gene: TRBV7-9
j_gene: TRBJ2-3
abundance: many
CDR3nt: TGTGCCAGCAGCTCTAGCGGAGGGCGAGGCACAGATACGCAGTATTTT
CDR3aa: CASSSSGGRGTDTQYF

d_gene: TRBD1
v_gene: TRBV18
j_gene: TRBJ1-1
abundance: few
CDR3nt: TGTGCCAGCTCACTGCTCGCAGGGGGCCCGCGGAGCACTGAAGCTTTCTTT
CDR3aa: CASSLLAGGPRSTEAFF

d_gene: TRBD1
v_gene: TRBV27
j_gene: TRBJ2-7
abundance: many
CDR3nt: TGTGCCAGCAGCCGACCTCCCGGGACAGGCTACGAGCAGTACTTC
CDR3aa: CASSRPPGTGYEQYF

d_gene: .
v_gene: TRBV5-6
j_gene: TRBJ2-2
abundance: many
CDR3nt: TGTGCCAGCAGCTTCGAAACAGGTTACGGCACCGGGGAGCTGTTTTTT
CDR3aa: CASSFETGYGTGELFF

d_gene: .
v_gene: TRBV13
j_gene: TRBJ2-7
abundance: many
CDR3nt: TGTGCCAGCAGCTTGCGCCCCGGGTCCCGTAGGGAGCAGTACTTC
CDR3aa: CASSLRPGSRREQYF

d_gene: .
v_gene: TRBV4-3
j_gene: TRBJ1-6
abundance: .
CDR3nt: TGCGCCAGCAGCCAAGGTTTGCGGGGAAATTCACCCCTCCACTTT
CDR3aa: CASSQGLRGNSPLHF

d_gene: TRBD1
v_gene: TRBV30
j_gene: TRBJ2-3
abundance: .
CDR3nt: TGTGCCTCAACTACCGCAACAGGGGCTAGCACAGATACGCAGTATTTT
CDR3aa: CASTTATGASTDTQYF

d_gene: TRBD2
v_gene: TRBV20-1
j_gene: TRBJ2-7
abundance: few
CDR3nt: TGCAGCTCTGCGAGCGGGAGGAACTACGAGCAGTACTTC
CDR3aa: CSSASGRNYEQYF

d_gene: .
v_gene: TRBV27
j_gene: TRBJ2-2
abundance: many
CDR3nt: TGTGCCAGCAGTCTCGGGACTGGGTCCACCGGGGAGCTGTTTTTT
CDR3aa: CASSLGTGSTGELFF

d_gene: .
v_gene: TRBV7-6
j_gene: TRBJ2-3
abundance: many
CDR3nt: TGTGCCAGCAGCCGGGGCCATCTAGAATGCACAGATACGCAGTATTTT
CDR3aa: CASSRGHLECTDTQYF

d_gene: .
v_gene: TRBV10-3
j_gene: TRBJ2-5
abundance: many
CDR3nt: TGTGCCATCAGTGAAAATCTGTGGACGGCAGGAGAGACCCAGTACTTC
CDR3aa: CAISENLWTAGETQYF

d_gene: .
v_gene: TRBV4-2
j_gene: TRBJ2-7
abundance: .
CDR3nt: TGTGCCAGCAGCCAAGAACCGGGCGGGGCCTCCTACGAGCAGTACTTC
CDR3aa: CASSQEPGGASYEQYF

d_gene: TRBD2
v_gene: TRBV6-5
j_gene: TRBJ2-2
abundance: .
CDR3nt: TGTGCCAGCAGCCCGACCGGGACTAGCGGGCTCGCGAACACCGGGGAGCTGTTTTTT
CDR3aa: CASSPTGTSGLANTGELFF

d_gene: TRBD1
v_gene: TRBV11-2
j_gene: TRBJ2-7
abundance: .
CDR3nt: TGTGCCAGCAGCCAATCTGTTCTCCGGACAGGGGCCTACGAGCAGTACTTC
CDR3aa: CASSQSVLRTGAYEQYF